What follows are 3 T cell receptor beta chains derived from one specimen sequenced in a study of CD8+CD57+ T cells in acquired aplastic anemia. TCR beta VDJ and CDR3 profiles were obtained from a genomic DNA template. TCRdb processed the reads anew with MiXCR; each CDR3 protein has one entry. The sample carries around 170,000 distinct CDR3 sequences, around half recorded once. Patients included in sequencing had previously demonstrated CD8+CD57+ cell expansion by flow cytometry. The sample was sorted CD4+, CD8+, or CD8+CD57+ T cells (not recorded which) from PBMCs. The origin of the receptors is a human donor with aplastic anemia.

The V call is TRBV6-5, the J call TRBJ1-2; D is undetermined. The length of the CDR3 is 14 residues. Trimming left V 0 bases short and J 8 bases short, with 13 bases between. Germline CDR1 and CDR2: MNHEY and SVGAGI. The CDR3 is CASSYSREGEGYTF. The CDR3 bases are TGTGCCAGCAGTTACTCGAGGGAAGGAGAGGGCTACACCTTC.

This clonotype has just one count. The chain recombines TRBV5-6 with TRBJ1-1, with TRBD1 identical over 7 bases. Unmatched junction bases numbered 7, after V lost 2 bases and J lost 0 bases. The CDR3 extends over 16 amino acids. Per germline, CDR1 SGHDT and CDR2 YYEEEE. This chain's CDR3 is CASSFTGVNLNTEAFF. The DNA for the CDR3 is TGTGCCAGCAGCTTTACAGGGGTGAACCTGAACACTGAAGCTTTCTTT.

In this sample, this clonotype turned up once. The chain combines TRBV4-2 with TRBJ1-2, with 9 bases identical to TRBD1. CDR1 and CDR2 from the germline V gene are LGHNA and YNFKEQ. CDR3 length: 17 residues. Germline trimming cut 4 bases from V and 5 bases from J; bases unmatched to any gene: 14. DNA for the CDR3: TGTGCCAGCAGCCCTACCTCTCGGGACAGGGACACTTATGGCTACACCTTC. Translated: CASSPTSRDRDTYGYTF.